This T cell receptor (beta chain) came from a study of regulatory T cells in long-lasting Graves disease. Study-wide background: It was over 5 years of antithyroid drugs, with positive TSH receptor antibodies, that meant persistent Graves' disease. The study's findings and limits: Comparison showed that persistent patients shared more public clonotypes (about 2,700) than new patients (approximately 930). Gene preferences differed: TRBV28, TRBJ1-2, TRBJ2-5 in persistent cases. Persistent cases of Graves' showed reduced TCR diversity relative to newly diagnosed patients.

V was clipped by 8 bases and J by 3 bases; unmatched bases: 9. CDR1 and CDR2 (germline): MNHNS, SASEGT. The CDR3 loop spans 15 amino acids. Time point specified: persistent/refractory GD, antithyroid drugs over 5 years with positive TRAb. Extracted PBMC RNA gave rise to the TCR library. Remarks on this clonotype: What it binds is not known.

Construction of the TCR beta libraries employed iRepertoire HTBI primers in conjunction with Arm-PCR of CDR3 regions. TCRdb re-called the multiplex PCR reads through MiXCR, storing one row per CDR3 protein. The data contain 300,000 to 500,000 distinct CDR3 sequences, less than 25% of them singletons. The receptor's source is a female donor with Graves disease. The material was peripheral blood mononuclear cells (PBMCs), obtained when the disease was refractory, from a patient treated with antithyroid drugs. V usage is TRBV6-1 and J usage is TRBJ2-1; 8 positions match TRBD1. CDR3 nucleotide sequence: TGTGCCAGCGAAATAGACAGGGGACACTACAATGAGCAGTTCTTC. Amino acids: CASEIDRGHYNEQFF.